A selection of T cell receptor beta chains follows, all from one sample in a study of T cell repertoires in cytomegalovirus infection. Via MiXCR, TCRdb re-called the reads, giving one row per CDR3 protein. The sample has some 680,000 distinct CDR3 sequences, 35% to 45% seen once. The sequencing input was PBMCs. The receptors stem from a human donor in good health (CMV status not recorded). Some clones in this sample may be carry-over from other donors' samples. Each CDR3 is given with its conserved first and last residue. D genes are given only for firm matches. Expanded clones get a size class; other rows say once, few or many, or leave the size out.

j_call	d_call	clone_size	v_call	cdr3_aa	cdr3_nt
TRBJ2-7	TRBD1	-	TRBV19	CASKPGTGDVYEQYF	TGTGCCAGTAAACCCGGGACAGGGGATGTGTACGAGCAGTACTTC
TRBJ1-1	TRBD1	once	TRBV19	CASSIRGQGVDEAFF	TGTGCCAGTAGTATCCGGGGACAGGGAGTTGACGAAGCTTTCTTT
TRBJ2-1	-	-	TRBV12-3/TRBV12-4	CASSPRTAANEQFF	TGTGCCAGCAGTCCCCGGACCGCGGCCAATGAGCAGTTCTTC
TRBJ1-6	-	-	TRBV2	CASSETAQQNSPLHF	TGTGCCAGCAGTGAAACAGCGCAACAAAATTCACCCCTCCACTTT
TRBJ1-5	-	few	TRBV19	CASREGTVNQPQHF	TGTGCCAGTAGAGAGGGAACAGTCAATCAGCCCCAGCATTTT
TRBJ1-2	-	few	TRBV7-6	CASSSNGREGNYGYTF	TGTGCCAGCAGCTCTAATGGCCGGGAGGGGAACTATGGCTACACCTTC
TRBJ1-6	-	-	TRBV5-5	CASSLAGSDSPLHF	TGTGCCAGCAGCTTGGCAGGGTCGGATTCACCCCTCCACTTT
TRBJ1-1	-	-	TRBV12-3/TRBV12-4	CASSLYGYAAFF	TGTGCCAGCAGTCTCTACGGGTACGCAGCTTTCTTT
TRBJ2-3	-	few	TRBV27	CASSPSGSDGDTQYF	TGTGCCAGCAGTCCCAGCGGGTCAGATGGAGATACGCAGTATTTT
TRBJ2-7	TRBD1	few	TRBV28	CASGTGGTYEQYF	TGTGCCAGTGGGACAGGGGGAACCTACGAGCAGTACTTC
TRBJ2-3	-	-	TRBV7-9	CASSPARTDTQYF	TGTGCCAGCAGCCCCGCCCGCACAGATACGCAGTATTTT